This T cell receptor (beta chain) was identified during a study of beta chain features in type 1 diabetes. General study points: Shortening that was moderate but significant affected the TCRB CDR3s of Type 1 diabetes patients in all four CD4+ subsets.

The purity of all sorted populations exceeded 98%. The study reverse transcribed the entire isolated RNA, so it sequenced expressed TCRB transcripts. Profiled with immunoSEQ multiplex PCR; TCRdb holds only in-frame clones, not every one. The data contain 250,000 to 350,000 clones, around an eighth of them singletons. The V segment lost 0 bases and the J segment 6 bases; nucleotides outside the gene matches: 10. This CDR3 comprises 17 residues. CDR1 is SGHRS, CDR2 YFSETQ, per germline. Points on this clone: The target antigen is unknown.

This clonotype was obtained from a man aged 25-40 years with type 1 diabetes. Sequencing input: naive CD4+ T cells from blood. This chain uses TRBV5-1 with TRBJ2-2; 8 nucleotides agree with TRBD1. Here the CDR3 DNA reads TGCGCCAGCAGCTTGGAAGGACAGGGACGACCTCCCGGGGAGCTGTTTTTT. Translated, it gives CASSLEGQGRPPGELFF. Using reference TRBV5-1 and TRBJ2-2 for the parts outside the CDR3, the full variable domain is KAGVTQTPRYLIKTRGQQVTLSCSPISGHRSVSWYQQTPGQGLQFLFEYFSETQRNKGNFPGRFSGRQFSNSRSEMNVSTLELGDSALYLCASSLEGQGRPPGELFFGEGSRLTVL.